A single T cell receptor (beta chain) is shown here with its context. These data originate in a study of blood T cell repertoires in COVID-19. Background on the study: PBMCs, B-cell-depleted T cells, or T cells provided the cDNA or gDNA that made up the material.

CDR1 is MDHEN and CDR2 is SYDVKM in the germline V gene. The CDR3 runs to 13 residues. V lost 5 bases, J lost 8 bases, and 8 bases stayed unmatched. Clones were sequenced by immunoSEQ multiplex PCR, and TCRdb holds only the in-frame ones, with some missing. The sample lists around 330,000 clones; over 75% were seen once. Material for sequencing was PBMCs or T cells enriched from blood (not recorded which). The TCR comes from a woman aged 40 to 50 who had recovered from COVID-19. This chain connects TRBV28 to TRBJ1-2, with 7 bases lining up with TRBD1. CDR3: CASSPGQVLGYTF. The CDR3 coding sequence is TGTGCCAGCAGTCCTGGACAGGTCTTAGGCTACACCTTC.